What follows are 32 T cell receptor beta chains derived from one specimen sequenced in a study of cytomegalovirus exposure and HLA in healthy donors. PCR used 60 Vbeta primers and 13 Jbeta primers. Using immunoSEQ multiplex PCR, the repertoire was profiled, and TCRdb retains in-frame clones only, with some absent. This sample carries over 100,000 clones, about three fifths of them seen once, and the ten largest clones take more than 6.5%. Sequencing was done on a sample of PBMCs. These receptors came from a woman in her thirties or forties in good health and CMV-seropositive.

This chain links TRBV5-1 with TRBJ2-5; 8 nucleotides line up with TRBD2. This CDR3 is 16 amino acids long. Trimming removed 0 bases from V and 5 bases from J; junction bases left unmatched: 9. Germline CDR1 is SGHRS and CDR2 is YFSETQ. The CDR3, as DNA: TGCGCCAGCAGCTTGGGGCCAGCGGGAGAGCAGGAGACCCAGTACTTC. This encodes CASSLGPAGEQETQYF.

This clone was detected a few times. J is TRBJ2-7 and V is TRBV28; TRBD1 matches at 10 bases. From germline, CDR1 is MDHEN and CDR2 SYDVKM. This CDR3 has 14 residues. Trimming cost V 6 bases and J 4 bases; bases outside gene matches: 6. In nucleotides, the CDR3 is TGTGCCAGCAGGCGACAGGGGGCAGATTACGAGCAGTACTTC. This sequence encodes CASRRQGADYEQYF. Filled out from reference TRBV28 and TRBJ2-7, the complete variable domain reads DVKVTQSSRYLVKRTGEKVFLECVQDMDHENMFWYRQDPGLGLRLIYFSYDVKMKEKGDIPEGYSVSREKKERFSLILESASTNQTSMYLCASRRQGADYEQYFGPGTRLTVT.

This chain links TRBV5-1 with TRBJ2-7; TRBD1 matches at 8 bases. Germline trimming cut 3 bases from V and 0 bases from J; bases unmatched to any gene: 5. This CDR3 comprises 15 residues. From germline, CDR1 is SGHRS and CDR2 YFSETQ. The CDR3 loop reads CASSSSGTGSYEQYF. DNA of the CDR3: TGCGCCAGCAGCTCCTCCGGGACAGGCTCCTACGAGCAGTACTTC.

Note on this clone: A junction boundary mismatches the germline segment, possibly from a read error. The chain is built from TRBV5-6 and TRBJ1-2; weak D call: TRBD1 (5 bases). The CDR3 contains 14 residues. The germline CDR1 and CDR2 sequences are SGHDT and YYEEEE. The chain's CDR3 is CASSLAVARGGYPF. For the CDR3, the DNA is TGTGCCAGCAGCTTGGCGGTAGCAAGGGGTGGCTACCCCTTC.

This chain uses TRBV5-1 with TRBJ1-4; the D is unclear. Deletions cut 2 bases from V and 0 bases from J, with 17 bases between. The CDR3 covers 18 residues. Germline V gene sequence: CDR1 SGHRS, CDR2 YFSETQ. The CDR3 loop is CASSFGLAGVATNEKLFF. The CDR3 region has the DNA TGCGCCAGCAGCTTCGGACTAGCGGGTGTTGCAACTAATGAAAAACTGTTTTTT.

The V gene is TRBV11-2, the J gene TRBJ2-5; D might be TRBD2 (5 bases). The germline V and J ends were trimmed by 2 bases and 3 bases, with 7 bases remaining between them. The CDR3 sequence is 13 residues long. Germline V lookup: CDR1 SGHAT, CDR2 FQNNGV. The CDR3 region is CASSLWEKETQYF. CDR3 coding DNA: TGTGCCAGCAGCTTATGGGAGAAAGAGACCCAGTACTTC. Supplemented by reference TRBV11-2 and TRBJ2-5, the full variable domain reads EAGVAQSPRYKIIEKRQSVAFWCNPISGHATLYWYQQILGQGPKLLIQFQNNGVVDDSQLPKDRFSAERLKGVDSTLKIQPAKLEDSAVYLCASSLWEKETQYFGPGTRLLVL.

The rearrangement links TRBV28 to TRBJ1-4, with TRBD1 matching 11 bases. Germline trimming cut 8 bases from V and 7 bases from J; bases unmatched to any gene: 9. The germline V gene encodes CDR1 MDHEN and CDR2 SYDVKM. This CDR3 has 15 amino acids. The CDR3 nucleotides are TGTGCCAGCTACTCTCCGGGACAGGGGGGTGAAAAACTGTTTTTT. It translates to CASYSPGQGGEKLFF.

This chain uses TRBV18 with TRBJ2-3; D gene uncertain. Germline CDR1 KGHSH, CDR2 LQKENI. The ends were cut back, 3 bases at V and 8 bases at J, with 9 bases in the middle. The CDR3 length is 12 residues. CDR3 protein: CASSPQTSTQYF. The CDR3, as DNA: TGTGCCAGCTCACCGCAAACATCTACGCAGTATTTT.

J is TRBJ2-2 and V is TRBV7-9; 9 bases are shared with TRBD1. The CDR3 has 15 amino acids. Germline CDR1 SEHNR, CDR2 FQNEAQ (reference sequence). V dropped 7 bases and J dropped 6; count of bases not matched to a gene: 9. CDR3 bases: TGTGCCAGCACCTGGGGACAGGGTGTTTCCGGGGAGCTGTTTTTT. Amino acids: CASTWGQGVSGELFF.

The chain has TRBV9 and TRBJ2-7; TRBD1 aligns across 9 bases. Germline loops: CDR1 SGDLS, CDR2 YYNGEE. Trimming removed 4 bases from V and 6 bases from J; junction bases left unmatched: 5. The CDR3 extends over 13 amino acids. CDR3 region: CASSQDRGSEQYF. CDR3 coding DNA: TGTGCCAGCAGCCAGGACAGGGGAAGCGAGCAGTACTTC.

The V call is TRBV5-1, the J call TRBJ1-3; weak D call: TRBD1 (5 bases). Germline values: CDR1 SGHRS, CDR2 YFSETQ. The CDR3 covers 15 residues. V lost 5 bases, J lost 3 bases, and 15 bases lay in between. This chain's CDR3 is CASRWQGWRGNTIYF. The CDR3 nucleotides read TGCGCCAGCAGGTGGCAGGGTTGGCGTGGAAACACCATATATTTT.

There are a few counts of this clone. V and J are TRBV5-6 and TRBJ2-5; TRBD1 is a possible D gene (6 bases). This CDR3 comprises 13 residues. Trimming cost V 0 bases and J 4 bases, with 7 bases left between them. CDR1 and CDR2 (germline): SGHDT, YYEEEE. The CDR3 loop is CASSLVGAETQYF. The CDR3 DNA is TGTGCCAGCAGCTTGGTGGGGGCAGAGACCCAGTACTTC.

J is TRBJ2-7 and V is TRBV6-1, with 10 nucleotides matching TRBD2. V trimming: 6 bases; J trimming: 1 base; junction bases outside the gene matches: 3. Germline CDR1 is MNHNS and CDR2 is SASEGT. The CDR3 has 14 amino acids. This chain's CDR3 is CASRGAGGSYEQYF. For the CDR3, the DNA is TGTGCCAGCAGAGGAGCGGGAGGGTCCTACGAGCAGTACTTC.

This chain links TRBV21-1 with TRBJ2-7; no DNA check was done on the table's D call, TRBD1. TRBV21-1 is a recognized pseudogene. This CDR3 is 14 amino acids long. The CDR3 reads CASSCRDRGDEQYF. The CDR3 DNA is TGTGCCAGCAGCTGCCGGGACAGGGGGGACGAGCAGTACTTC.

This clone appeared a single time. The J gene is TRBJ2-3, the V gene TRBV5-4, with 8 bases matching TRBD1. From germline, CDR1 is SGHNT and CDR2 YYREEE (reference sequence). The CDR3 runs 17 residues. The V segment lost 3 bases and the J segment 1 base; nucleotides outside the gene matches: 10. The CDR3 DNA follows: TGTGCCAGCAGCTCAATACCAGGGGGCGCGGGCACAGATACGCAGTATTTT. This encodes CASSSIPGGAGTDTQYF.

This clone has just one count. The chain carries TRBV5-1 and TRBJ2-7, with TRBD2 identical over 9 bases. There are 16 residues in the CDR3. The germline CDR1 and CDR2 sequences are SGHRS and YFSETQ. V lost 4 bases and J lost 6; bases outside the gene matches: 14. CDR3 in amino acids: CASSLGTSLRKAEQYF. Here the CDR3 DNA reads TGCGCCAGCAGCCTAGGGACTAGCCTCAGAAAGGCCGAGCAGTACTTC.

This clone came up a few times. The chain employs TRBV30 and TRBJ1-6; unclear D gene. Germline loops: CDR1 GTSNPN, CDR2 SVGIG (reference sequence). The V gene lost 1 base and the J gene lost 10 bases, with 8 bases spanning the gap. There are 12 residues in the CDR3. This chain's CDR3 is CAWSAPRSPLHF. For the CDR3, the DNA is TGTGCCTGGAGTGCCCCGCGATCACCCCTCCACTTT.

This chain links TRBV7-9 with TRBJ2-1; D is perhaps TRBD1 (5 bases). V shed 5 bases and J shed 9 bases, with 20 bases lying between them. The CDR3 contains 15 residues. Germline loops: CDR1 SEHNR, CDR2 FQNEAQ (reference sequence). CDR3 loop: CASSPGADVSGEQFF. Written as DNA, the CDR3 is TGTGCCAGCAGCCCTGGGGCTGATGTCTCCGGTGAGCAGTTCTTC.

The chain carries TRBV6-6 and TRBJ1-1; 7 bases fit TRBD1. Trimming removed 2 bases from V and 1 base from J; junction bases left unmatched: 4. Germline CDR1 MNHNY, CDR2 SVGAGI (reference sequence). CDR3 length equals 15 residues. The CDR3 nucleotides read TGTGCCAGCAGTTACGCCGGACAGGCGAACACTGAAGCTTTCTTT. This translates into CASSYAGQANTEAFF.

The genes are TRBV5-8 and TRBJ2-6, with TRBD2 matching over 13 bases. CDR1 and CDR2 from the germline V gene are SGHTS and YDEGEE. CDR3 length: 17 residues. The V segment lost 4 bases and the J segment 3 bases; nucleotides outside the gene matches: 4. The CDR3 sequence is CASSPWTSGSGANVLTF. CDR3 sequence (DNA): TGTGCCAGCAGCCCCTGGACTAGCGGGAGTGGGGCCAACGTCCTGACTTTC.

The chain employs TRBV2 and TRBJ2-1, with TRBD2 matching over 12 bases. After removal of 7 bases from V and 8 bases from J, the junction contained 6 bases not matched to a gene. This CDR3 is 14 amino acids long. CDR1 is SNHLY, CDR2 FYNNEI, per germline. As DNA, the CDR3 is TGTGCCAGCATTGGGGCTAGCGGGAGGGATGAGCAGTTCTTC. Residues: CASIGASGRDEQFF.

This clone has a single count. The chain carries TRBV4-2 and TRBJ2-7, with 11 bases that match TRBD2. Germline values: CDR1 LGHNA, CDR2 YNFKEQ. V lost 4 bases and J lost 5; bases outside the gene matches: 4. The CDR3 totals 14 residues. The CDR3, as DNA: TGTGCCAGCAGCCCGACGACTAGCGGGGACGAGCAGTACTTC. Protein product: CASSPTTSGDEQYF.

This clone was found once. The rearrangement joins TRBV6-5 to TRBJ2-5, with D possibly being TRBD2 (5 bases). Trimming shortened V by 2 bases and J by 3 bases, and 10 bases separated the two germline ends. This CDR3 is 14 amino acids long. The V gene's germline CDR1 is MNHEY and CDR2 SVGAGI. CDR3 coding DNA: TGTGCCAGCAGTTACGAAGGACTCAAAGAGACCCAGTACTTC. It is translated as CASSYEGLKETQYF.

This rearrangement joins TRBV11-2 to TRBJ1-3; TRBD1 aligns across 8 bases. Germline CDR1 reads SGHAT; CDR2 reads FQNNGV. CDR3 length: 17 amino acids. Trimming cost V 2 bases and J 2 bases; bases outside gene matches: 8. The CDR3 region has the DNA TGTGCCAGCAGCTTAAGCGGGACGACAGGGGCTGGAAACACCATATATTTT. It encodes CASSLSGTTGAGNTIYF.

This clone has only a few counts. The gene calls are TRBV9 and TRBJ2-1, with TRBD1 identical over 7 bases. The length of the CDR3 is 16 residues. Looked up from germline, CDR1 is SGDLS and CDR2 is YYNGEE. Trimming cost V 2 bases and J 0 bases; bases outside gene matches: 5. This CDR3 reads CASSVGTDSSYNEQFF. As DNA, the CDR3 is TGTGCCAGCAGCGTGGGGACAGACAGCTCCTACAATGAGCAGTTCTTC.

The chain carries TRBV5-1 and TRBJ2-2; unclear D gene. This CDR3 region has 12 residues. The V gene lost 9 bases and the J gene lost 1 base, with 7 bases spanning the gap. Germline assignment: CDR1 SGHRS and CDR2 YFSETQ. CDR3 bases: TGCGCCACAAGCCTGAACACCGGGGAGCTGTTTTTT. This sequence encodes CATSLNTGELFF.

Points on this clone: One end of the junction fails to match germline, which may point to a read error. This chain uses TRBV28 with TRBJ1-2; 8 bases fit TRBD1. The CDR3 loop spans 14 amino acids. Looked up from germline, CDR1 is MDHEN and CDR2 is SYDVKM. The CDR3 DNA follows: TGTGCCAGCAGTCCACCCAGGACAGGGCGGTTCATCCCCTTC. This encodes CASSPPRTGRFIPF.

This clone was observed a handful of times. V is TRBV6-6 and J is TRBJ1-1; unclear D gene. Germline values: CDR1 MNHNY, CDR2 SVGAGI (reference sequence). The CDR3 covers 14 residues. Trimming took off 10 bases at V and 2 bases at J, with 17 bases between the two ends. CDR3 coding DNA: TGTGCCACCGTCTGGGGAGAAACAAACACTGAAGCTTTCTTT. Translating gives CATVWGETNTEAFF.

The chain recombines TRBV4-2 with TRBJ1-2; D uncertain. The CDR3 spans 15 residues. Germline V CDR1 and CDR2: LGHNA, YNFKEQ. V lost 5 bases to trimming and J lost 1 base, with 14 bases between them. The CDR3 is CASSEQSQVNYGYTF. CDR3 DNA sequence: TGTGCCAGCAGCGAACAATCCCAGGTTAACTATGGCTACACCTTC.

This clone was detected once. The rearrangement uses TRBV5-4 and TRBJ2-1; 12 nucleotides match TRBD2. J gave up 4 bases and V 3 bases, and 8 bases lay outside the gene matches. This CDR3 region has 17 residues. Germline CDR1 reads SGHNT; CDR2 reads YYREEE (reference sequence). CDR3 residues: CASSWLAGGLGYNEQFF. The CDR3 region has the DNA TGTGCCAGCAGCTGGCTAGCGGGGGGGCTTGGGTACAATGAGCAGTTCTTC.

This chain connects TRBV19 to TRBJ2-7, with D hard to call. Trimming left V 3 bases short and J 3 bases short, with 6 bases between. Germline V gene sequence: CDR1 LNHDA, CDR2 SQIVND (reference sequence). The CDR3 runs 12 residues. This chain's CDR3 is CASSMGYYEQYF. The CDR3 DNA is TGTGCCAGTAGTATGGGCTACTACGAGCAGTACTTC. Based on the CDR3 plus reference TRBV19 and TRBJ2-7, the full variable domain is DGGITQSPKYLFRKEGQNVTLSCEQNLNHDAMYWYRQDPGQGLRLIYYSQIVNDFQKGDIAEGYSVSREKKESFPLTVTSAQKNPTAFYLCASSMGYYEQYFGPGTRLTVT.

This chain joins TRBV27 and TRBJ2-7; D is ambiguous. With 0 bases removed from V and 3 bases from J, the gap between germline ends came to 9 bases. Germline assignment: CDR1 MNHEY and CDR2 SMNVEV (reference sequence). The CDR3 is 14 amino acids. The CDR3 spells CASSLSEPGYEQYF. DNA for the CDR3: TGTGCCAGCAGTTTATCCGAGCCAGGCTACGAGCAGTACTTC.